This TCR beta chain was sequenced for a study of siplizumab effects on memory and regulatory T cells. Germline CDR1 GTSNPN, CDR2 SVGIG (reference sequence). The length of the CDR3 is 16 residues. The ends lost 3 bases at V and 5 bases at J; junction bases unmatched: 10. The protocol was immunoSEQ multiplex PCR, while the TCRdb copy is restricted to in-frame clones and leaves out a portion. The data contain more than 95,000 clones, around 94% of them singletons. This chain links TRBV30 with TRBJ1-6, with 7 bases that match TRBD1. The sequencing sample was made of non-Treg CD4+ T cells sorted from blood. This TCR derives from a human donor in good health. Here the CDR3 reads CAWRSRQGANNSPLHF. CDR3 DNA: TGTGCCTGGAGATCCCGACAGGGTGCTAATAATTCACCCCTCCACTTT.